Sequencing of this T cell receptor (beta chain) was carried out in a study of PD-L1 blockade in urothelial cancer. Study-level background: Every 3 weeks, patients received intravenous atezolizumab 1,200 mg, beginning 2014. About 85% of the roughly 30 patients comprised males who had bladder-origin urothelial cancer.

Assay: immunoSEQ multiplex PCR; the TCRdb copy retains only in-frame clones and omits some. This sample has approximately 110,000 clones, with approximately 85% found just once. The patients had locally advanced or metastatic urothelial carcinoma. The CDR3 consists of 17 residues. The germline V gene has CDR1 SGHTA and CDR2 FQGNSA. The V and J ends lost 0 bases and 5 bases respectively, with 16 bases between them. The chain has TRBV7-2 and TRBJ2-2; TRBD2 is a possible D gene (6 bases). The TCR was taken from a man aged 50 to 59 with urothelial cancer. The specimen comprised PBMCs, sampled around atezolizumab (anti-PD-L1) treatment. The CDR3 nucleotides are TGTGCCAGCAGCTTAGCGTATGGGGGAGGAAGAACCGGGGAGCTGTTTTTT. Its protein product is CASSLAYGGGRTGELFF.